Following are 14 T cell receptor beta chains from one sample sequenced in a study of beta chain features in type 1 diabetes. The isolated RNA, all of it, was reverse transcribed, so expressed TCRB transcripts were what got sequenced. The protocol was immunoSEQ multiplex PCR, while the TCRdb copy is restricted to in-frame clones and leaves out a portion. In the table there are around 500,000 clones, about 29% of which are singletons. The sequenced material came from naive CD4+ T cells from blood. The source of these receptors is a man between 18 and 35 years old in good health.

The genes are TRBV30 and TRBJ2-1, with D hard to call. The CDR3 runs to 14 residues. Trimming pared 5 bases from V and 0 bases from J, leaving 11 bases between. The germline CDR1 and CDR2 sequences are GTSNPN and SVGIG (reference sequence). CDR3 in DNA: TGTGCCTGGCTCGCGCGGAGCTCCTACAATGAGCAGTTCTTC. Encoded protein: CAWLARSSYNEQFF. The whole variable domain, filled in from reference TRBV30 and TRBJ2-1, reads SQTIHQWPATLVQPVGSPLSLECTVEGTSNPNLYWYRQAAGRGLQLLFYSVGIGQISSEVPQNLSASRPQDRQFILSSKKLLLSDSGFYLCAWLARSSYNEQFFGPGTRLTVL.

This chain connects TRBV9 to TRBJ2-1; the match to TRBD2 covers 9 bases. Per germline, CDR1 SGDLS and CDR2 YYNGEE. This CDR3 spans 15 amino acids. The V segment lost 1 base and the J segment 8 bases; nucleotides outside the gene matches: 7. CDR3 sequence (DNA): TGTGCCAGCAGCGTATTAGGACTAGCGTATTATGAGCAGTTCTTC. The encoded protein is CASSVLGLAYYEQFF.

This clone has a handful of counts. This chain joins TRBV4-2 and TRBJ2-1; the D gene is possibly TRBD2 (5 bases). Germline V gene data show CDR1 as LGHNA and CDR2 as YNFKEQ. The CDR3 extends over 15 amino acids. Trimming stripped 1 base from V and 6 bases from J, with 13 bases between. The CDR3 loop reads CASSQGNSGLNEQFF. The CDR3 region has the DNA TGTGCCAGCAGCCAAGGGAACAGCGGCCTCAATGAGCAGTTCTTC.

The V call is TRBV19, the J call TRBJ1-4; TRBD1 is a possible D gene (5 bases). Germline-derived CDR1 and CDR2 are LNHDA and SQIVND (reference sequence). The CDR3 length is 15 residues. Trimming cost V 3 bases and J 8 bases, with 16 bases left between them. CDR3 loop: CASSILAREAEKLFF. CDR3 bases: TGTGCCAGTAGTATCTTGGCCAGGGAAGCGGAAAAACTGTTTTTT. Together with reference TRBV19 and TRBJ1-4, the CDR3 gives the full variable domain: DGGITQSPKYLFRKEGQNVTLSCEQNLNHDAMYWYRQDPGQGLRLIYYSQIVNDFQKGDIAEGYSVSREKKESFPLTVTSAQKNPTAFYLCASSILAREAEKLFFGSGTQLSVL.

CDR3 DNA sequence: TGTGCCAGCAGTTTACCGGGAGGAACAGATACGCAGTATTTT. Translating it yields CASSLPGGTDTQYF. The rearrangement uses TRBV28 and TRBJ2-3, with TRBD2 identical over 7 bases. V lost 2 bases to trimming and J lost 3 bases; unmatched junction nucleotides: 2. The CDR3 has 14 amino acids. CDR1 and CDR2 (germline): MDHEN, SYDVKM.

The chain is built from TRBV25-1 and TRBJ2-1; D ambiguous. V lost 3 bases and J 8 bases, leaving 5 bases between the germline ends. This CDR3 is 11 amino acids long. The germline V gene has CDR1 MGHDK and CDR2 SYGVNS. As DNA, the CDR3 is TGTGCCAGCAGTGATCCCTATGAGCAGTTCTTC. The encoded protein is CASSDPYEQFF.

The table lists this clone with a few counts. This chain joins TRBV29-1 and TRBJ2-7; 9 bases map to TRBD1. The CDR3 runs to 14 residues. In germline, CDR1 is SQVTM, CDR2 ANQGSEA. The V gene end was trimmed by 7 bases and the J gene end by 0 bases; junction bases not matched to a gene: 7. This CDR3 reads CSARDRERSYEQYF. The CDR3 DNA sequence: TGCAGCGCTCGGGACAGGGAACGCTCCTACGAGCAGTACTTC.

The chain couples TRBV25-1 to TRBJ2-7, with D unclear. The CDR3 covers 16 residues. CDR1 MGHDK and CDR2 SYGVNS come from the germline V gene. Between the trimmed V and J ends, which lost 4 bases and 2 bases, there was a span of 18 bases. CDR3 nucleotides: TGTGCCAGCAGTGCCTACTCGGGCCCGGTGACCTACGAGCAGTACTTC. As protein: CASSAYSGPVTYEQYF.

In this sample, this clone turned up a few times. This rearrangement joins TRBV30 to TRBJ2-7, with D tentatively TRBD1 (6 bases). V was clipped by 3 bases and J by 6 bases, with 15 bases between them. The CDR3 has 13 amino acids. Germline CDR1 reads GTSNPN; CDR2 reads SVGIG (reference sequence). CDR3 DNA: TGTGCCTGGAGCCCCCGCACGGACAGCGAGCAGTACTTC. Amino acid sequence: CAWSPRTDSEQYF.

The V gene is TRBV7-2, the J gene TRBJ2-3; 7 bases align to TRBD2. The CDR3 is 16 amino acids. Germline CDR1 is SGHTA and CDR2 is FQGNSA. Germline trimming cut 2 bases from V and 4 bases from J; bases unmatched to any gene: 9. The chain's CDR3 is CASSLWGAGFPDTQYF. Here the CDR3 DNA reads TGTGCCAGCAGCTTATGGGGAGCGGGGTTCCCAGATACGCAGTATTTT.

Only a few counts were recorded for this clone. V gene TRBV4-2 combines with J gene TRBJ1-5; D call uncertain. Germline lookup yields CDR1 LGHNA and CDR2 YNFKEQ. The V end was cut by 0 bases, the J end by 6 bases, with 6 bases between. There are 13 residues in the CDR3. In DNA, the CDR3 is TGTGCCAGCAGCCAAGAGGGTCGTCAGCCCCAGCATTTT. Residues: CASSQEGRQPQHF.

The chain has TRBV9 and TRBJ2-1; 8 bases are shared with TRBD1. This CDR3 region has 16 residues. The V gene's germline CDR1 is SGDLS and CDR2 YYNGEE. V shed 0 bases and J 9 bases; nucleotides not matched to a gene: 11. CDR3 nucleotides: TGTGCCAGCAGCGTAGGAGGGGACAGGACGTGGGGTGAGCAGTTCTTC. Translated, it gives CASSVGGDRTWGEQFF.

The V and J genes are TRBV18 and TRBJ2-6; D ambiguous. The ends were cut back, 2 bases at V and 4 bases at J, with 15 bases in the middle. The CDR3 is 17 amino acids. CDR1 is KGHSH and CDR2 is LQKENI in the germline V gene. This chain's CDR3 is CASSPSRVIAGANVLTF. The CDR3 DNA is TGTGCCAGCTCACCATCCCGGGTTATCGCGGGGGCCAACGTCCTGACTTTC.

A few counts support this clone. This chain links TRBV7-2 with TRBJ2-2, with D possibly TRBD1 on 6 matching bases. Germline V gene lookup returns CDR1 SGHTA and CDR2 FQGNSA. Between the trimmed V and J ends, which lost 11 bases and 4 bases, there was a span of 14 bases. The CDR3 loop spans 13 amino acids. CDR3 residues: CAGGHRSTGELFF. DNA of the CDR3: TGTGCCGGGGGACACCGATCCACCGGGGAGCTGTTTTTT.